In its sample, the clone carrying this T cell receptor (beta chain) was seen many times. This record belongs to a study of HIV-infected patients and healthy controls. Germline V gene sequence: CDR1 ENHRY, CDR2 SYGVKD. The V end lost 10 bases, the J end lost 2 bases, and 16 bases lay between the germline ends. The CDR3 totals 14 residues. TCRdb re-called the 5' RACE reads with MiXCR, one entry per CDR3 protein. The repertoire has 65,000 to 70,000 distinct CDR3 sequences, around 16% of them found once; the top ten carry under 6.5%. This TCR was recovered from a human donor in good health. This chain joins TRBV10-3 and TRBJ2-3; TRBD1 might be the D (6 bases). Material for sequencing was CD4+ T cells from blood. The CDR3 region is CATTTGWVTDTQYF. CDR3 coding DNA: TGTGCCACCACGACAGGCTGGGTCACAGATACGCAGTATTTT.